This is a list of T cell receptor beta chains from one sample in a study of post-analysis software for immune sequencing data. MiXCR, applied by TCRdb to the PCR reads, yields one record per CDR3 protein. This sample yields fewer than 700,000 distinct CDR3 sequences, of which 44% are seen a single time; 1.5% to 2% belongs to the top ten. The sample taken for sequencing was blood. Source of these receptors: a girl aged 5-17 years with multiple sclerosis. CDR3s include the opening cysteine and the closing phenylalanine or tryptophan. D genes are given only for firm matches. Not every row has a clone size; where given, it reads once, few, many or a size class.

D gene: .; V gene: TRBV6-4; J gene: TRBJ2-2; clone size: .; CDR3 protein: CASSDSPYSGELFF; CDR3 DNA: TGTGCCAGCAGTGACTCCCCCTACAGCGGGGAGCTGTTTTTT
D gene: .; V gene: TRBV20-1; J gene: TRBJ1-6; clone size: .; CDR3 protein: CSAVGTEYSPLHF; CDR3 DNA: TGCAGTGCAGTCGGGACGGAGTATTCACCCCTCCACTTT
D gene: .; V gene: TRBV5-1; J gene: TRBJ1-2; clone size: once; CDR3 protein: CASSPRGGAGYTF; CDR3 DNA: TGCGCCAGCAGCCCAAGGGGAGGGGCTGGCTACACCTTC
D gene: TRBD1; V gene: TRBV24-1; J gene: TRBJ2-1; clone size: few; CDR3 protein: CATSDFTTRGLGNEQFF; CDR3 DNA: TGTGCCACCAGTGATTTTACGACAAGGGGGCTTGGGAATGAGCAGTTCTTC
D gene: TRBD1; V gene: TRBV6-5; J gene: TRBJ2-5; clone size: once; CDR3 protein: CASSHPASGGAETQYF; CDR3 DNA: TGTGCCAGCAGTCATCCTGCCTCAGGGGGCGCAGAGACCCAGTACTTC
D gene: TRBD1; V gene: TRBV12-3/TRBV12-4; J gene: TRBJ1-2; clone size: few; CDR3 protein: CASNSGQRAHGYTF; CDR3 DNA: TGTGCCAGCAACTCGGGACAGAGGGCCCATGGCTACACCTTC
D gene: .; V gene: TRBV14; J gene: TRBJ2-5; clone size: .; CDR3 protein: CASSQDPWTAQETQYF; CDR3 DNA: TGTGCCAGCAGCCAAGATCCCTGGACAGCCCAAGAGACCCAGTACTTC
D gene: TRBD1; V gene: TRBV28; J gene: TRBJ2-1; clone size: .; CDR3 protein: CASRIAGTGYNEQFF; CDR3 DNA: TGTGCCAGCAGGATAGCCGGGACAGGTTACAATGAGCAGTTCTTC
D gene: TRBD1; V gene: TRBV5-4; J gene: TRBJ2-7; clone size: .; CDR3 protein: CASSRGQTLEQYF; CDR3 DNA: TGTGCCAGCAGCCGGGGACAGACTCTCGAGCAGTACTTC
D gene: .; V gene: TRBV4-1; J gene: TRBJ2-7; clone size: .; CDR3 protein: CASSQVARGSYEQYF; CDR3 DNA: TGCGCCAGCAGCCAAGTAGCAAGGGGGTCCTACGAGCAGTACTTC
D gene: .; V gene: TRBV2; J gene: TRBJ2-3; clone size: once; CDR3 protein: CASSERGWTDTQYF; CDR3 DNA: TGTGCCAGCAGTGAACGGGGGTGGACAGATACGCAGTATTTT
D gene: TRBD2; V gene: TRBV12-3/TRBV12-4; J gene: TRBJ2-7; clone size: .; CDR3 protein: CAGSFASGEQYF; CDR3 DNA: TGTGCCGGCAGTTTCGCTAGCGGTGAGCAGTACTTC
D gene: .; V gene: TRBV5-1; J gene: TRBJ1-2; clone size: few; CDR3 protein: CASSLAGWVDYGYTF; CDR3 DNA: TGCGCCAGCAGCTTGGCCGGGTGGGTCGACTATGGCTACACCTTC
D gene: .; V gene: TRBV3-1; J gene: TRBJ2-7; clone size: .; CDR3 protein: CASSPGLPNYEQYF; CDR3 DNA: TGTGCCAGTAGCCCCGGACTCCCTAACTACGAGCAGTACTTC
D gene: .; V gene: TRBV7-2; J gene: TRBJ2-5; clone size: .; CDR3 protein: CASSLSWGLQIGETQYF; CDR3 DNA: TGTGCCAGCAGCTTATCCTGGGGGCTCCAAATAGGGGAGACCCAGTACTTC
D gene: TRBD2; V gene: TRBV5-5; J gene: TRBJ2-7; clone size: .; CDR3 protein: CASSLGGLAGDEQYF; CDR3 DNA: TGTGCCAGCAGCTTGGGGGGACTAGCGGGGGACGAGCAGTACTTC
D gene: .; V gene: TRBV30; J gene: TRBJ1-5; clone size: few; CDR3 protein: CAWSHGPYNQPQHF; CDR3 DNA: TGTGCCTGGAGCCACGGACCCTACAATCAGCCCCAGCATTTT
D gene: .; V gene: TRBV30; J gene: TRBJ2-5; clone size: .; CDR3 protein: CAWTSPGEETQYF; CDR3 DNA: TGTGCCTGGACCAGCCCAGGGGAAGAGACCCAGTACTTC
D gene: .; V gene: TRBV7-9; J gene: TRBJ2-7; clone size: .; CDR3 protein: CASSSLGQNGEQYF; CDR3 DNA: TGTGCCAGCAGCTCTTTGGGCCAGAACGGCGAGCAGTACTTC
D gene: TRBD1; V gene: TRBV6-1; J gene: TRBJ1-2; clone size: once; CDR3 protein: CASSATGGSYGYTF; CDR3 DNA: TGTGCCAGCAGTGCGACAGGGGGCTCCTATGGCTACACCTTC
D gene: .; V gene: TRBV6-6; J gene: TRBJ1-2; clone size: .; CDR3 protein: CASSYVHNYGYTF; CDR3 DNA: TGTGCCAGCAGTTACGTACATAACTATGGCTACACCTTC
D gene: .; V gene: TRBV11-2; J gene: TRBJ2-7; clone size: .; CDR3 protein: CASSQGVAVGEQYF; CDR3 DNA: TGTGCCAGCAGCCAAGGGGTGGCGGTTGGCGAGCAGTACTTC
D gene: .; V gene: TRBV27; J gene: TRBJ2-4; clone size: few; CDR3 protein: CASRPYRAASLAKNIQYF; CDR3 DNA: TGTGCCAGCAGACCCTACAGGGCCGCGTCGTTAGCCAAAAACATTCAGTACTTC
D gene: .; V gene: TRBV20-1; J gene: TRBJ2-7; clone size: few; CDR3 protein: CSARELGAYEQYF; CDR3 DNA: TGCAGTGCTAGAGAGTTGGGGGCCTACGAGCAGTACTTC
D gene: .; V gene: TRBV12-3/TRBV12-4; J gene: TRBJ1-1; clone size: .; CDR3 protein: CATMTRMNTEAFF; CDR3 DNA: TGTGCCACTATGACGCGCATGAACACTGAAGCTTTCTTT
D gene: TRBD1; V gene: TRBV10-3; J gene: TRBJ2-3; clone size: .; CDR3 protein: CAITKGGQGTDTQYF; CDR3 DNA: TGTGCCATCACGAAAGGGGGCCAGGGCACAGATACGCAGTATTTT
D gene: .; V gene: TRBV20-1; J gene: TRBJ2-7; clone size: few; CDR3 protein: CSASSGAGRREQYF; CDR3 DNA: TGCAGTGCTAGTTCGGGGGCAGGGCGACGCGAGCAGTACTTC